The 27 T cell receptor beta chains reported below all come from one sample, sequenced in a study of T cell responses to AZD1222 COVID-19 vaccine. Measured with immunoSEQ multiplex PCR; TCRdb has only the in-frame clones, and not every one. The table shows roughly 80,000 clones, with about 93% occurring only once. The sample here was peripheral blood, taken on day 0 of MenACWY control vaccination. These TCRs come from an adult in good health.

The chain has TRBV11-3 and TRBJ2-7; unclear D gene. Looked up from germline, CDR1 is SGHNT and CDR2 is YENEEA. The CDR3 spans 12 residues. V was trimmed by 4 bases and J by 5 bases, leaving 9 bases between them. This CDR3 is CASSSGIHEQYF. In nucleotides, the CDR3 is TGTGCCAGCAGCTCAGGAATACACGAGCAGTACTTC.

This rearrangement joins TRBV29-1 to TRBJ2-1; 12 positions agree with TRBD2. The CDR3 has 16 residues. CDR1 and CDR2 from the germline V gene are SQVTM and ANQGSEA. J was trimmed by 7 bases and V by 5 bases; bases with no gene match: 12. CDR3 sequence reads: CSVSKGGGTSGNEQFF. CDR3 sequence (DNA): TGCAGCGTTAGTAAAGGAGGGGGGACTAGCGGGAATGAGCAGTTCTTC.

The V and J genes are TRBV6-1 and TRBJ1-4; D possibly corresponds to TRBD1 (5 bases). CDR3 size: 17 residues. Deletions cut 4 bases from V and 3 bases from J, with 18 bases between. Looked up from germline, CDR1 is MNHNS and CDR2 is SASEGT. CDR3 amino acids: CASSVGVMSGANEKLFF. The CDR3, as DNA: TGTGCCAGCAGTGTGGGGGTTATGAGCGGGGCTAATGAAAAACTGTTTTTT.

V gene TRBV7-2 combines with J gene TRBJ1-4; possibly TRBD1 for D (6 bases). CDR3 length: 15 residues. The germline CDR1 and CDR2 sequences are SGHTA and FQGNSA. The V and J ends lost 5 bases and 5 bases respectively, with 15 bases between them. The CDR3 nucleotides are TGTGCCAGCAGCATTACAGGGAAGACGAATGAAAAACTGTTTTTT. It translates to CASSITGKTNEKLFF.

The chain uses TRBV28 and TRBJ2-5; D unclear. CDR1 MDHEN and CDR2 SYDVKM come from the germline V gene. This CDR3 contains 11 residues. The V end lost 5 bases, the J end lost 5 bases, and 6 bases lay between the germline ends. The CDR3 DNA is TGTGCCAGCAGTCGGCGGGAGACCCAGTACTTC. Translating gives CASSRRETQYF. Filled out from reference TRBV28 and TRBJ2-5, the complete variable domain reads DVKVTQSSRYLVKRTGEKVFLECVQDMDHENMFWYRQDPGLGLRLIYFSYDVKMKEKGDIPEGYSVSREKKERFSLILESASTNQTSMYLCASSRRETQYFGPGTRLLVL.

The V call is TRBV6-2 or TRBV6-3, the J call TRBJ2-5, with D uncertain. Germline values: CDR1 MNHEY, CDR2 SVGEGT. Trimming cost V 5 bases and J 1 base, with 8 bases left between them. This CDR3 comprises 13 residues. CDR3 bases: TGTGCCAGCAGTCGCTTTACCCAAGAGACCCAGTACTTC. Protein: CASSRFTQETQYF.

The chain recombines TRBV19 with TRBJ2-2; D not resolved. With 1 base removed from V and 1 base from J, the gap between germline ends came to 7 bases. Germline CDR1 reads LNHDA; CDR2 reads SQIVND (reference sequence). This CDR3 is built from 15 residues. Here the CDR3 reads CASSIVGQNTGELFF. CDR3 coding DNA: TGTGCCAGTAGTATAGTAGGGCAGAACACCGGGGAGCTGTTTTTT.

V is TRBV4-1 and J is TRBJ1-2; D might be TRBD1 (5 bases). The CDR3 runs to 16 residues. The V and J ends lost 1 base and 4 bases respectively, with 16 bases between them. Germline CDR1 and CDR2: MGHRA and YSYEKL. The CDR3 loop is CASSQGSQGGSYGYTF. The CDR3 DNA reads TGCGCCAGCAGCCAAGGGTCGCAGGGAGGCAGCTATGGCTACACCTTC.

This sequence joins TRBV9 and TRBJ1-1; no firm D call. The CDR3 is made up of 15 amino acids. Germline V gene data show CDR1 as SGDLS and CDR2 as YYNGEE. Trimming shortened V by 4 bases and J by 5 bases, and 18 bases separated the two germline ends. The CDR3 is CASSLRESRGTEAFF. The CDR3 DNA reads TGTGCCAGCAGCCTCCGGGAGAGCCGAGGGACTGAAGCTTTCTTT. The variable domain in full, with the rest retrieved from reference TRBV9 and TRBJ1-1, is DSGVTQTPKHLITATGQRVTLRCSPRSGDLSVYWYQQSLDQGLQFLIQYYNGEERAKGNILERFSAQQFPDLHSELNLSSLELGDSALYFCASSLRESRGTEAFFGQGTRLTVV.

The chain links TRBV12-5 to TRBJ1-1; D gene ambiguous. This CDR3 is 13 amino acids long. Trimming removed 3 bases at V and 6 bases at J, with 11 bases between. Germline V gives CDR1 LGHNT, CDR2 FRNRAP. The CDR3, as DNA: TGTGCTAGTGGTTTCGGAAGTGTTGCTGAAGCTTTCTTT. It codes for CASGFGSVAEAFF.

The gene calls are TRBV7-9 and TRBJ1-3; D remains unclear. Germline V gene lookup returns CDR1 SEHNR and CDR2 FQNEAQ (reference sequence). V dropped 3 bases and J dropped 5 bases, with 5 bases sitting between them. The CDR3 length is 12 residues. The CDR3 is CASSFERNTIYF. CDR3 nucleotides: TGTGCCAGCAGCTTCGAAAGAAACACCATATATTTT. Combining the CDR3 with reference TRBV7-9 and TRBJ1-3 gives the whole variable domain DTGVSQNPRHKITKRGQNVTFRCDPISEHNRLYWYRQTLGQGPEFLTYFQNEAQLEKSRLLSDRFSAERPKGSFSTLEIQRTEQGDSAMYLCASSFERNTIYFGEGSWLTVV.

J is TRBJ2-5 and V is TRBV6-5; D remains ambiguous. This CDR3 has 15 amino acids. Deletions cut 0 bases from V and 2 bases from J, with 10 bases between. CDR1 is MNHEY and CDR2 is SVGAGI in the germline V gene. This CDR3 is CASSYSFTIQETQYF. The CDR3 nucleotides are TGTGCCAGCAGTTACTCCTTTACAATTCAAGAGACCCAGTACTTC.

This chain joins TRBV12-5 and TRBJ2-3, with TRBD2 matching over 13 bases. J was trimmed by 3 bases and V by 6 bases; bases with no gene match: 12. This CDR3 spans 18 amino acids. Germline V gene lookup returns CDR1 LGHNT and CDR2 FRNRAP. Here the CDR3 reads CASGPGTSGKVGTDTQYF. The CDR3 coding sequence is TGTGCTAGTGGCCCCGGGACTAGCGGGAAGGTGGGGACAGATACGCAGTATTTT.

The genes are TRBV19 and TRBJ1-2; 7 positions match TRBD1. CDR3 size: 16 residues. V was clipped by 10 bases and J by 1 base; unmatched bases: 15. CDR1 and CDR2 (germline): LNHDA, SQIVND (reference sequence). The CDR3 sequence is CATLRRTGSINYGYTF. The CDR3 DNA reads as TGTGCCACCCTGCGAAGGACAGGATCGATTAACTATGGCTACACCTTC.

The CDR3 DNA reads TGTGCCAGCACTTTAGCGGAAGGGGCCTCCTACGAGCAGTACTTC. Translated, it gives CASTLAEGASYEQYF. J is TRBJ2-7 and V is TRBV6-5; weak D call: TRBD2 (6 bases). V was shortened by 7 bases and J by 0 bases, with 16 bases between the two germline ends. The length of the CDR3 is 15 residues. The V gene's germline CDR1 is MNHEY and CDR2 SVGAGI.

The chain employs TRBV3-1 (or the pseudogene TRBV3-2) and TRBJ1-3; D not certain. Germline CDR1 LGHDT, CDR2 YNNKEL (reference sequence). This CDR3 is 15 amino acids long. The V end lost 3 bases, the J end lost 0 bases, and 9 bases lay between the germline ends. This chain's CDR3 is CASSQWVSSGNTIYF. The CDR3, as DNA: TGTGCCAGCAGCCAGTGGGTCAGCTCTGGAAACACCATATATTTT.

This clone was observed a single time. V usage is TRBV6-6 and J usage is TRBJ1-6; D uncertain. Germline V lookup: CDR1 MNHNY, CDR2 SVGAGI (reference sequence). The V end was cut by 2 bases, the J end by 7 bases, with 3 bases between. CDR3 size: 12 residues. The CDR3 region has the DNA TGTGCCAGCAGTTACCCAAATTCACCCCTCCACTTT. Amino acid sequence: CASSYPNSPLHF.

The genes are TRBV27 and TRBJ2-1; a weak D match, TRBD2 (5 bases). Trimming cost V 7 bases and J 10 bases, with 20 bases left between them. From germline, CDR1 is MNHEY and CDR2 SMNVEV (reference sequence). The CDR3 sequence is 14 residues long. In nucleotides, the CDR3 is TGTGCCAGCACCCAACCTGGACTGGACGGAGAGCAGTTCTTC. Residues: CASTQPGLDGEQFF.

The chain uses TRBV4-1 and TRBJ1-2; D is perhaps TRBD1 (5 bases). There are 17 residues in the CDR3. V was cut by 4 bases and J by 4 bases, with 22 bases left in between. Germline lookup yields CDR1 MGHRA and CDR2 YSYEKL. In DNA form, the CDR3 reads TGCGCCAGCAGCCCGGTATTATTCAGGGTCGGGGGCTATGGCTACACCTTC. This translates into CASSPVLFRVGGYGYTF.

The chain combines TRBV15 with TRBJ2-2, with D tentatively TRBD1 (5 bases). This CDR3 is built from 13 residues. CDR1 is LNHNV and CDR2 is YYDKDF in the germline V gene (reference sequence). DNA for the CDR3: TGTGCGAGCCTGACAGCCTACACCGGGGAGCTGTTTTTT. Amino acids: CASLTAYTGELFF.

This clone was observed once. This chain connects TRBV6-2 or TRBV6-3 to TRBJ1-5; D is possibly TRBD1 (5 bases). V dropped 2 bases and J dropped 7 bases, with 6 bases sitting between them. This CDR3 region has 12 residues. Germline loops: CDR1 MNHEY, CDR2 SVGEGT. CDR3 bases: TGTGCCAGCAGTTACAAGGGGCAGCCCCAGCATTTT. Residues: CASSYKGQPQHF.

The V gene is TRBV7-8, the J gene TRBJ2-7, with D unclear. The ends were cut back, 4 bases at V and 1 base at J, with 8 bases in the middle. CDR1 and CDR2 from the germline V gene are SGHVS and FQNEAQ. The CDR3 spans 13 residues. This CDR3 reads CASSSPPSYEQYF. CDR3 DNA: TGTGCCAGCAGCTCCCCACCTTCCTACGAGCAGTACTTC.

This sequence joins TRBV19 and TRBJ1-1, with D perhaps matching TRBD1 (5 bases). Trimming took off 5 bases at V and 3 bases at J, with 13 bases between the two ends. This CDR3 region has 14 residues. The germline CDR1 and CDR2 sequences are LNHDA and SQIVND (reference sequence). The CDR3 sequence: CASSRWGEDTEAFF. The CDR3 DNA reads TGTGCCAGTAGTCGATGGGGGGAGGACACTGAAGCTTTCTTT. The full variable domain, with the rest looked up from reference TRBV19 and TRBJ1-1, is DGGITQSPKYLFRKEGQNVTLSCEQNLNHDAMYWYRQDPGQGLRLIYYSQIVNDFQKGDIAEGYSVSREKKESFPLTVTSAQKNPTAFYLCASSRWGEDTEAFFGQGTRLTVV.

The chain recombines TRBV30 with TRBJ1-2, with D uncertain. Germline V gene sequence: CDR1 GTSNPN, CDR2 SVGIG (reference sequence). This CDR3 contains 13 residues. V was trimmed by 3 bases and J by 2 bases, leaving 10 bases between them. DNA of the CDR3: TGTGCCTGGAGCCTCAAAGGGAACTATGGCTACACCTTC. The encoded protein is CAWSLKGNYGYTF.

The rearrangement links TRBV29-1 to TRBJ2-5, with a tentative D call TRBD1 (6 bases). Per the germline V gene, CDR1 is SQVTM and CDR2 is ANQGSEA. The CDR3 is 14 residues long. V lost 6 bases to trimming and J lost 2 bases, with 16 bases between them. CDR3 nucleotide sequence: TGCAGCGTGACCGACAGGCTGCGACAAGAGACCCAGTACTTC. Translated: CSVTDRLRQETQYF.

The chain combines TRBV9 with TRBJ1-1, with no clear D. This CDR3 spans 13 amino acids. Per germline, CDR1 SGDLS and CDR2 YYNGEE. V lost 3 bases and J 2 bases, leaving 8 bases between the germline ends. The CDR3 here is CASSGGPNTEAFF. The CDR3 DNA reads as TGTGCCAGCAGCGGTGGCCCAAACACTGAAGCTTTCTTT.

CDR3 sequence: CASNGESGANVLTF. For the CDR3, the DNA is TGTGCCAGCAACGGGGAGTCTGGGGCCAACGTCCTGACTTTC. The chain employs TRBV5-5 and TRBJ2-6; a possible D gene is TRBD2 (5 bases). CDR3 length: 14 amino acids. V lost 6 bases to trimming and J lost 1 base, with 8 bases between them. Per the germline V gene, CDR1 is SGHKS and CDR2 is YYEKEE (reference sequence).